Shown below are 6 T cell receptor beta chains from a single sample sequenced in a study of blood T cell repertoires in COVID-19. Assay: immunoSEQ multiplex PCR; the TCRdb copy retains only in-frame clones and omits some. The data show around 450,000 clones, around 89% seen once. Sequenced material: peripheral blood. The source of these receptors is a woman in her 30s with acute or convalescent COVID-19.

This clone was seen only once. The rearrangement uses TRBV9 and TRBJ2-7; D uncertain. The V end lost 5 bases, the J end lost 6 bases, and 21 bases lay between the germline ends. Germline assignment: CDR1 SGDLS and CDR2 YYNGEE. The CDR3 is 15 amino acids. Here the CDR3 reads CASSANRNAAGEQYF. The CDR3 DNA follows: TGTGCCAGCAGTGCGAATCGCAACGCGGCTGGCGAGCAGTACTTC.

This sequence joins TRBV27 and TRBJ2-5, with TRBD2 as a possible D gene (5 bases). The CDR3 has 14 residues. The V gene lost 2 bases and the J gene lost 4 bases, with 11 bases spanning the gap. Germline assignment: CDR1 MNHEY and CDR2 SMNVEV (reference sequence). CDR3 region: CASSLRPGIETQYF. In DNA, the CDR3 is TGTGCCAGCAGTTTACGCCCGGGGATAGAGACCCAGTACTTC.

This rearrangement joins TRBV6-2 or TRBV6-3 to TRBJ2-7; D gene uncertain. Germline CDR1 and CDR2: MNHEY and SVGEGT. This CDR3 is built from 12 residues. Deletions cut 5 bases from V and 1 base from J, with 6 bases between. The CDR3 region is CASSLPSYEQYF. CDR3 DNA sequence: TGTGCCAGCAGTCTACCTTCCTACGAGCAGTACTTC.

This chain connects TRBV2 to TRBJ2-3; TRBD1 agrees at 12 bases. Germline CDR1 is SNHLY and CDR2 is FYNNEI. The CDR3 is made up of 16 amino acids. The junction had 14 bases not matched to a gene; V was cut back by 1 base and J by 15 bases. The CDR3 DNA sequence: TGTGCCAGCAGTGAAGTTTCTCCGGGACAGGGGGCGCCCCGATATTTT. Its protein product is CASSEVSPGQGAPRYF. Full variable domain (missing parts from reference TRBV2 and TRBJ2-3): EPEVTQTPSHQVTQMGQEVILRCVPISNHLYFYWYRQILGQKVEFLVSFYNNEISEKSEIFDDQFSVERPDGSNFTLKIRSTKLEDSAMYFCASSEVSPGQGAPRYFGPGTRLTVL.

The chain joins TRBV27 to TRBJ2-7, with a tentative D call TRBD1 (7 bases). V was cut by 8 bases and J by 0 bases, with 14 bases left in between. The CDR3 runs to 14 residues. The germline CDR1 and CDR2 sequences are MNHEY and SMNVEV (reference sequence). CDR3 coding DNA: TGTGCCAGCTCCCAGGGGGGCACCTCCTACGAGCAGTACTTC. Translation gives CASSQGGTSYEQYF.

The genes are TRBV14 and TRBJ1-1; 8 bases fit TRBD1. The CDR3 length is 15 residues. The V and J ends lost 4 bases and 4 bases, in that order; junction bases with no gene match: 8. Germline V lookup: CDR1 SGHDN, CDR2 FVKESK. Written as DNA, the CDR3 is TGTGCCAGCAGCCTGACAGGGGCGGTTGTCACTGAAGCTTTCTTT. Its protein product is CASSLTGAVVTEAFF.